A selection of T cell receptor beta chains follows, all from one sample in a study of cytomegalovirus exposure and HLA in healthy donors. Clones were sequenced by immunoSEQ multiplex PCR, and TCRdb holds only the in-frame ones, with some missing. The sample carries approximately 120,000 clones, under 85% recorded once. Sequences were obtained from PBMCs. The receptors come from a man in his forties or fifties in good health and CMV-seropositive. Each CDR3 is given with its conserved first and last residue. Each record gives: V gene, J gene, D gene, clone size, CDR3 DNA, CDR3 protein. The D gene is left open where the match is weak. Size is stated for part of the rows, as once, few or many counts, or as a class when the clone is expanded.

>TRBV5-1|TRBJ2-4|TRBD2|few
TGCGCCAGCAGCTTGGGGACTAGCGGGGACATTCAGTACTTC
CASSLGTSGDIQYF
>TRBV28|TRBJ1-2|TRBD1|.
TGTGCCAGCAGATATCCGGGACAGAGGGGCTATGGCTACACCTTC
CASRYPGQRGYGYTF
>TRBV28|TRBJ2-1|TRBD2|.
TGTGCCAGCAGTCCATCGGGACTAGCGGGGGAGGTCTCCTACAATGAGCAGTTCTTC
CASSPSGLAGEVSYNEQFF
>TRBV11-2|TRBJ2-1|TRBD1|.
TGTGCCAGCAGCTTGGGGGACAGACCTACGGGTGAGCAGTTCTTC
CASSLGDRPTGEQFF
>TRBV28|TRBJ1-3|TRBD1|.
TGTGCCAGCAGTTGGACAGGTTTCTCTGGAAACACCATATATTTT
CASSWTGFSGNTIYF
>TRBV28|TRBJ1-2|.|.
TGTGCCAGCAACACTGGGGGGGTCGGATATGGTTACACCTTC
CASNTGGVGYGYTF
>TRBV7-9|TRBJ1-5|.|.
TGTGCCAGCAGCTTCTCAGGGATAGGGGATCAGCCCCAGCATTTT
CASSFSGIGDQPQHF
>TRBV7-9|TRBJ2-7|.|.
TGTTCCAGCAGCTTAGCAGGAGGGTTGTTCCCCTACGAGCAGTACTTC
CSSSLAGGLFPYEQYF
>TRBV10-3|TRBJ2-7|TRBD1|.
TGTGCCTCCAACCCCGGGACAGGGGGCGACGAGCAGTACTTC
CASNPGTGGDEQYF
>TRBV27|TRBJ2-3|TRBD2|.
TGTGCCAGCAGTTTATCGGGGACTAGCGGGGGGGCTGCAGATACGCAGTATTTT
CASSLSGTSGGAADTQYF
>TRBV6-4|TRBJ1-6|TRBD1|few
TGTGCCAGCAGTGACGCGCGACAGGGTGGGAATTCACCCCTCCACTTT
CASSDARQGGNSPLHF
>TRBV7-9|TRBJ2-5|.|.
TGTGCCAGCAGCCTAGAAGAGCTACAAGAGACCCAGTACTTC
CASSLEELQETQYF
>TRBV6-5|TRBJ2-7|TRBD1|.
TGTGCCAGCAGCCCGATTGAGGGGGCGGGCGAGCAGTACTTC
CASSPIEGAGEQYF
>TRBV7-2|TRBJ1-1|.|.
TGTGCCAGCAGCTCTGTTAGGCCGGAAGCGGGCACTGAAGCTTTCTTT
CASSSVRPEAGTEAFF
>TRBV29-1|TRBJ2-6|.|.
TGCAGCGTTGTCATGGGGCCTGGGGCCAACGGCCTGACTTTC
CSVVMGPGANGLTF
>TRBV7-2|TRBJ2-7|TRBD2|few
TGTGCCAGCAGCCCGGAGCGGGGGGGTTCCTACGAGCAGTACTTC
CASSPERGGSYEQYF
>TRBV6-5|TRBJ2-3|TRBD1|.
TGTGCCAGCACCAAGGACAGGGGATTTGCAGATACGCAGTATTTT
CASTKDRGFADTQYF
>TRBV2|TRBJ2-2|.|.
TGTGCCAGCAGTCCGGTCCAGGGATCGAACACCGGGGAGCTGTTTTTT
CASSPVQGSNTGELFF
>TRBV5-1|TRBJ2-3|.|.
TGCGCCAGCAGCTTGGTTGGCAGGACTAGCACAGATACGCAGTATTTT
CASSLVGRTSTDTQYF
>TRBV7-8|TRBJ2-1|TRBD2|.
TGTGCCAGCAGCTTAGCCACTAGCGGGGGGGAGGACAATGAGCAGTTCTTC
CASSLATSGGEDNEQFF
>TRBV4-2|TRBJ2-1|TRBD2|.
TGTGCCAGCAGCCAAGTACGCGGGGGGGCCTACAATGAGCAGTTCTTC
CASSQVRGGAYNEQFF
>TRBV4-1|TRBJ1-3|TRBD1|.
TGCGCCAGCAGCCAAGGGCCGGGACAGACTGGAAACACCATATATTTT
CASSQGPGQTGNTIYF
>TRBV14|TRBJ1-4|TRBD1|few
TGTGCCAGCAGCCAAGGACAGGGGGCCCCCATCAGGGGAAAACTGTTTTTT
CASSQGQGAPIRGKLFF
>TRBV19|TRBJ1-5|.|.
TGTGCCAGTAGTATTCGGGAAAAAAATCAGCCCCAGCATTTT
CASSIREKNQPQHF
>TRBV7-2|TRBJ2-6|TRBD1|few
TGTGCCAGCAGCTATATAACAGGGGGCGCTGGGGCCAACGTCCTGACTTTC
CASSYITGGAGANVLTF
>TRBV11-1|TRBJ2-3|.|.
TGTGCCAGCGGGGCAGGGACTACAGATACGCAGTATTTT
CASGAGTTDTQYF
>TRBV19|TRBJ1-5|.|.
TGTGCCAGTAGTATAGGCATGATCCGCGGGGATCAGCCCCAGCATTTT
CASSIGMIRGDQPQHF
>TRBV9|TRBJ1-5|TRBD1|.
TGTGCCAGCAGCCCGGGACAGGCCCTTTATAGCAATCAGCCCCAGCATTTT
CASSPGQALYSNQPQHF
>TRBV9|TRBJ2-7|TRBD1|.
TGTGCCAGCAGCGTAGTTGGGACAGGAGAGCAGTACTTC
CASSVVGTGEQYF
>TRBV6-1|TRBJ1-1|.|few
TGTGCCAGAGGGGTTGAAGCTTTCTTT
CARGVEAFF
>TRBV19|TRBJ2-1|TRBD2|few
TGTGCCAGTAGCTCCTGGACTAGCGGGGGGCCGGGGGAGCAGTTCTTC
CASSSWTSGGPGEQFF
>TRBV5-1|TRBJ2-5|TRBD1|.
TGCGCCAGCAGCTTGGCCGGGACAGGGCAAGAGACCCAGTACTTC
CASSLAGTGQETQYF
>TRBV6-6|TRBJ2-7|TRBD1|once
TGTGCCAGCAGTGACAGGACAGGGGCCTCCTACGAGCAGTACTTC
CASSDRTGASYEQYF
>TRBV5-4|TRBJ1-2|TRBD1|.
TGTGCCAGCAGCTTGGGACAGGGAGCCTCTGGCTACACCTTC
CASSLGQGASGYTF
>TRBV28|TRBJ2-7|TRBD1|.
TGTGCCAGCAAACAGGGGATGTACGAGCAGTACTTC
CASKQGMYEQYF
>TRBV11-1|TRBJ2-6|TRBD1|few
TGTGCCAGCAGCTTAACAGGGGTCGCCTCTGGGGCCAACGTCCTGACTTTC
CASSLTGVASGANVLTF
>TRBV7-9|TRBJ1-2|.|.
TGTGCCAGCAGCAGGGAGGGGAACTATGGCTACACCTTC
CASSREGNYGYTF
>TRBV7-2|TRBJ2-7|.|.
TGTGCCAGCAGCTTTACGGGGTCCCACGAGCAGTACTTC
CASSFTGSHEQYF
>TRBV5-8|TRBJ2-1|.|.
TGTGCCAGCAGCTTTGAGAACTACAATTCTTACAATGAGCAGTTCTTC
CASSFENYNSYNEQFF
>TRBV27|TRBJ1-2|.|.
TGTGCCAGCAGTTCAAGGGGGGGCGACTATGGCTACACCTTC
CASSSRGGDYGYTF
>TRBV4-1|TRBJ1-4|.|.
TGCGCCAGCAGCCAAGATGGCAGGGGAGTTGAAAAACTGTTTTTT
CASSQDGRGVEKLFF
>TRBV7-2|TRBJ2-1|TRBD2|.
TGTGCCAGCAGCTTAGTACTAGCGGGAATTTACAATGAGCAGTTCTTC
CASSLVLAGIYNEQFF
>TRBV6-5|TRBJ2-7|TRBD1|.
TGTGCCAGCAGTAAACCGGGACAGGGAGCCTACGAGCAGTACTTC
CASSKPGQGAYEQYF
>TRBV19|TRBJ2-7|TRBD2|once
TGTGCCAGTAGTATCAGTAGCGGGGGGGCCTACGAGCAGTACTTC
CASSISSGGAYEQYF
>TRBV4-1|TRBJ1-2|TRBD1|few
TGCGCCAGCAGCCAAGCAGGGGGGAACTATGGCTACACCTTC
CASSQAGGNYGYTF
>TRBV27|TRBJ1-6|.|once
TGTGCCAGCAGTTTAGTGGGAGCCTATGGTTCACCCCTCCACTTT
CASSLVGAYGSPLHF
>TRBV4-1|TRBJ2-3|TRBD2|.
TGCGCCAGCAGCCCTAGGGACTACACAGATACGCAGTATTTT
CASSPRDYTDTQYF
>TRBV2|TRBJ1-6|TRBD1|.
TGTGCCAGCAGTGACCTAGGGACAGGGACCCTCCACTTT
CASSDLGTGTLHF
>TRBV29-1|TRBJ2-6|TRBD1|.
TGCAGCGTTGCTCAGGGGGCGCCATCTGGGGCCAACGGCCTGACTTTC
CSVAQGAPSGANGLTF
>TRBV10-1|TRBJ2-7|.|.
TGCGCCAGCAGTGAGTCGTGCGGGGCGGGCTCCGAGAAAGAGGGTTTCGAGCAGTACTTC
CASSESCGAGSEKEGFEQYF
>TRBV7-9|TRBJ1-5|TRBD1|.
TGTTCCAGCAGCTTAGGAGACAGGGGTCAGCCCCAGCATTTT
CSSSLGDRGQPQHF
>TRBV2|TRBJ1-5|.|.
TGTGCCAGCAGATCAACGTCAGTAAATCAGCCCCAGCATTTT
CASRSTSVNQPQHF
>TRBV19|TRBJ2-7|.|once
TGTGCCAGTAGTATCATGACAGGTTCCTACGAGCAGTACTTC
CASSIMTGSYEQYF
>TRBV18|TRBJ2-3|TRBD2|.
TGTGCCAGCTCAGCGGGACTAGCGGGGAGCACAGATACGCAGTATTTT
CASSAGLAGSTDTQYF
>TRBV5-8|TRBJ1-5|.|.
TGTGCCAGCAGCCTGGGGGCGTCGGGGATGCGTCAGCCCCAGCATTTT
CASSLGASGMRQPQHF
>TRBV19|TRBJ2-1|TRBD1|.
TGTGCCAGTAGTACGGGACAGGGGGTCTTTGATGAGCAGTTCTTC
CASSTGQGVFDEQFF
>TRBV14|TRBJ1-4|.|few
TGTGCCAGCAGCTCCCGGGTTCGAAATGAAAAACTGTTTTTT
CASSSRVRNEKLFF
>TRBV7-2|TRBJ2-4|.|.
TGTGCCAGCAGCCCAGCCGACAGGCACAAAAACATTCAGTACTTC
CASSPADRHKNIQYF
>TRBV7-2|TRBJ2-3|.|.
TGTGCCAGCAGCCGCCTACAGGGAACAGATACGCAGTATTTT
CASSRLQGTDTQYF